This T cell receptor beta chain stems from a study of human T cells and chemical hapten exposure. Study-wide background: Variation in per-sample TCR yields came mainly from small pooled library volume differences.

This clonotype was recorded at least ten times. The ends were cut back, 2 bases at V and 2 bases at J, with 9 bases in the middle. This CDR3 region has 14 residues. Germline V lookup: CDR1 MNHEY, CDR2 SVGAGI. TCRdb independently ran MiXCR on the RACE reads; one entry per CDR3 protein. The top ten hold just over 1.4% of the sample, which has around 120,000 distinct CDR3 sequences, roughly 12% seen once. The time point denotes: patch test 1, 2 weeks after DPC sensitization. Treatment indicated: therapeutic diphenylcyclopropenone sensitization with weekly scalp DPC. This clonotype was sampled from a woman aged 45-65 years with alopecia areata. Some clones in this sample may be carry-over from other donors' samples. The V call is TRBV6-5, the J call TRBJ1-2; D not certain. This specimen consisted of whole blood, obtained in connection with sensitization to the hapten diphenylcyclopropenone (DPC). The CDR3 spells CASSYGIENYGYTF. In DNA, the CDR3 is TGTGCCAGCAGTTACGGAATAGAGAACTATGGCTACACCTTC.